The clone carrying this T cell receptor (beta chain) was counted a single time. As yet, its antigen is unknown. This sample is part of a study of T cell responses to AZD1222 COVID-19 vaccine. Regarding the study as a whole: Spike-wide vaccine-associated CD4 TCRs dominated at 160-218 and 743-854. Donor demographics were predominantly white British with a female majority; clonal diversity may be underestimated.

V was clipped by 6 bases and J by 6 bases; unmatched bases: 10. Germline assignment: CDR1 ENHRY and CDR2 SYGVKD. The CDR3 spans 15 residues. This table comes from immunoSEQ multiplex PCR, and its TCRdb copy is limited to in-frame clones, with some not included. The table has approximately 210,000 clones, approximately 91% seen once; the top ten hold around 3.5%. This rearrangement joins TRBV10-3 to TRBJ2-3; TRBD1 matches at 9 bases. The source is an adult who received the AZD1222 COVID-19 vaccine. The source material was peripheral blood, sampled 28 days after the second AZD1222 dose. CDR3: CAISSTGGVGDTQYF. Here the CDR3 DNA reads TGTGCCATCAGCTCGACAGGGGGAGTAGGCGATACGCAGTATTTT.